Shown below are 8 T cell receptor beta chains from a single sample sequenced in a study of shared clonotypes between healthy human individuals. Assay used: immunoSEQ multiplex PCR; TCRdb lists only in-frame clones, some missing. The data hold some 500,000 clones, with almost 97% observed a single time. Sequenced sample: naive CD4+ T cells sorted from blood. The subset denotes: CD45RA+ positively selected. These receptor sequences come from a woman younger than 45 in good health.

This sequence joins TRBV7-9 and TRBJ1-4; possibly TRBD1 for D (5 bases). V lost 2 bases to trimming and J lost 5 bases, with 12 bases between them. Germline lookup yields CDR1 SEHNR and CDR2 FQNEAQ (reference sequence). CDR3 length: 15 amino acids. The CDR3 loop reads CASSLIGTANEKLFF. In DNA form, the CDR3 reads TGTGCCAGCAGCTTAATCGGGACGGCGAATGAAAAACTGTTTTTT.

J is TRBJ2-7 and V is TRBV4-1; no clear D gene. This CDR3 is 13 amino acids long. Germline CDR1 is MGHRA and CDR2 is YSYEKL. Trimming removed 4 bases at V and 4 bases at J, with 11 bases between. The CDR3 spells CASSPPLSYEQYF. In nucleotides, the CDR3 is TGCGCCAGCAGCCCCCCCCTCTCTTACGAGCAGTACTTC.

The J gene is TRBJ1-5, the V gene TRBV4-2; tentatively, D is TRBD1 (5 bases). CDR1 and CDR2 (germline): LGHNA, YNFKEQ. Trimming took 0 bases from V and 9 from J, leaving 15 bases between them. The CDR3 totals 15 residues. CDR3 DNA sequence: TGTGCCAGCAGCCAAGATCGACAGACGAACCGGCCCCAGCATTTT. Translating it yields CASSQDRQTNRPQHF.

The chain is built from TRBV9 and TRBJ2-2, with D unresolved. Trimming took off 0 bases at V and 7 bases at J, with 10 bases between the two ends. Germline V gene sequence: CDR1 SGDLS, CDR2 YYNGEE. The CDR3 loop spans 14 amino acids. The chain's CDR3 is CASSVGNQVGELFF. The DNA of the CDR3 is TGTGCCAGCAGCGTAGGCAATCAAGTCGGGGAGCTGTTTTTT. Filled out from reference TRBV9 and TRBJ2-2, the complete variable domain reads DSGVTQTPKHLITATGQRVTLRCSPRSGDLSVYWYQQSLDQGLQFLIQYYNGEERAKGNILERFSAQQFPDLHSELNLSSLELGDSALYFCASSVGNQVGELFFGEGSRLTVL.

V is TRBV5-1 and J is TRBJ2-7; 8 bases fit TRBD1. The CDR3 is 13 residues long. Per germline, CDR1 SGHRS and CDR2 YFSETQ. The V and J ends lost 5 bases and 7 bases, in that order; junction bases with no gene match: 8. CDR3 sequence: CASRTGQGGEQYF. CDR3 in DNA: TGCGCCAGCAGAACCGGACAGGGCGGAGAGCAGTACTTC.

V is TRBV9 and J is TRBJ2-1; no reliable D call. The CDR3 extends over 14 amino acids. V was cut by 0 bases and J by 6 bases, with 10 bases left in between. Germline CDR1 reads SGDLS; CDR2 reads YYNGEE. The CDR3 region is CASSVDASSNEQFF. CDR3 nucleotides: TGTGCCAGCAGCGTAGATGCCAGTAGCAATGAGCAGTTCTTC.

V and J are TRBV19 and TRBJ2-7, with TRBD1 matching 10 bases. The CDR3 spans 15 residues. Looked up from germline, CDR1 is LNHDA and CDR2 is SQIVND (reference sequence). V lost 8 bases and J lost 4; bases outside the gene matches: 11. The CDR3 here is CASGSAGQGLYEQYF. For the CDR3, the DNA is TGTGCCAGTGGTTCCGCGGGACAGGGGTTGTACGAGCAGTACTTC.

J is TRBJ2-7 and V is TRBV7-9; D perhaps matches TRBD1 (5 bases). In germline, CDR1 is SEHNR, CDR2 FQNEAQ (reference sequence). V lost 3 bases and J 2 bases, leaving 8 bases between the germline ends. The CDR3 consists of 13 residues. CDR3 coding DNA: TGTGCCAGCAGCTTTCAGGGTACCTACGAGCAGTACTTC. Translating it yields CASSFQGTYEQYF.